Listed here is a single T cell receptor beta chain. The germline CDR1 and CDR2 sequences are MNHEY and SMNVEV (reference sequence). Trimming removed 3 bases from V and 5 bases from J; junction bases left unmatched: 9. The CDR3 has 15 residues. These data are taken from a study of blood T cell repertoires in COVID-19. Repertoires were generated with immunoSEQ multiplex PCR, while TCRdb's copy carries only in-frame clones and drops some. This sample carries a few hundred thousand clones, roughly 90% of them seen once, and the ten largest clones take over 1%. The receptor was isolated from a man in his forties or fifties with acute or convalescent COVID-19. V usage is TRBV27 and J usage is TRBJ1-2, with TRBD1 identical over 7 bases. Sequencing was done on a sample of peripheral blood. Here the CDR3 reads CASSFFSGDSYGYTF. The CDR3 DNA is TGTGCCAGCAGTTTTTTCTCGGGGGACAGTTATGGCTACACCTTC.